This is a list of T cell receptor beta chains from one sample in a study of beta chain features in type 1 diabetes. The method was immunoSEQ multiplex PCR; TCRdb's version includes in-frame clones alone and lacks a portion of them. The sample holds under 300,000 clones, around 15% seen once. Sample: naive CD4+ T cells from blood. The origin of the receptors is a young man with type 1 diabetes. Both conserved end residues are part of each CDR3. D genes are given only for firm matches. Not every row has a clone size; where given, it reads once, few, many or a size class.

V gene	J gene	clone size	D gene	CDR3 protein	CDR3 DNA
TRBV14	TRBJ2-7	-	TRBD2	CASSPIAGRSPEQYF	TGTGCCAGCAGCCCTATAGCGGGAAGAAGCCCCGAGCAGTACTTC
TRBV5-1	TRBJ2-5	-	-	CASSSYYQETQYF	TGCGCCAGCAGCTCTTACTACCAAGAGACCCAGTACTTC
TRBV7-2	TRBJ1-2	-	-	CASSLGRRGYGYTF	TGTGCCAGCAGCTTGGGCCGCAGGGGCTATGGCTACACCTTC
TRBV20-1	TRBJ2-5	-	-	CSVYSSETQYF	TGCAGTGTATATTCCTCCGAGACCCAGTACTTC
TRBV5-1	TRBJ1-1	-	-	CASSLVAGEAFF	TGCGCCAGCAGCTTGGTGGCCGGTGAAGCTTTCTTT
TRBV18	TRBJ2-7	few	TRBD2	CASSPRSGRTYEQYF	TGTGCCAGCTCACCACGGAGCGGGAGAACCTACGAGCAGTACTTC
TRBV15	TRBJ2-5	-	-	CATSRDRGGMKETQYF	TGTGCCACCAGCAGAGATCGGGGTGGGATGAAAGAGACCCAGTACTTC
TRBV4-2	TRBJ2-3	few	TRBD2	CASTPSPTSADTQYF	TGTGCCAGCACCCCGAGCCCGACTAGCGCGGATACGCAGTATTTT
TRBV29-1	TRBJ2-7	-	-	CSVSGSNDEQYF	TGCAGCGTTTCCGGTAGCAACGACGAGCAGTACTTC
TRBV28	TRBJ1-5	few	-	CASSPLGGRQPQHF	TGTGCCAGCAGTCCCCTGGGGGGTCGGCAGCCCCAGCATTTT
TRBV30	TRBJ1-1	few	TRBD1	CAWSQPGGHTEAFF	TGTGCCTGGAGCCAACCAGGGGGGCACACTGAAGCTTTCTTT
TRBV13	TRBJ2-7	-	TRBD1	CASSPWGRTGGMYEQYF	TGTGCCAGCAGCCCCTGGGGTCGGACAGGGGGGATGTACGAGCAGTACTTC
TRBV9	TRBJ2-3	few	-	CASSLRPTDTQYF	TGTGCCAGCAGCCTTCGCCCCACAGATACGCAGTATTTT
TRBV7-9	TRBJ2-5	few	-	CASSLQGTSPQETQYF	TGTGCCAGCAGCTTACAGGGGACCTCCCCCCAAGAGACCCAGTACTTC
TRBV10-3	TRBJ2-4	few	TRBD1	CAISDPGQGARIQYF	TGTGCCATCAGTGACCCGGGACAGGGGGCGCGTATTCAGTACTTC
TRBV11-3	TRBJ2-7	-	-	CASSLERGSYEQYF	TGTGCCAGCAGCTTAGAACGGGGCTCCTACGAGCAGTACTTC
TRBV9	TRBJ1-2	-	-	CASSGDSFYYGYTF	TGTGCCAGCAGCGGTGACAGTTTCTACTATGGCTACACCTTC
TRBV30	TRBJ2-1	-	-	CAWSLTGPDNEQFF	TGTGCCTGGAGTTTAACGGGACCTGACAATGAGCAGTTCTTC
TRBV28	TRBJ2-7	few	-	CASSLGVYEQYF	TGTGCCAGCAGCCTCGGGGTCTACGAGCAGTACTTC
TRBV15	TRBJ2-5	-	TRBD2	CATSPSGRVTFIETQYF	TGTGCCACCAGCCCTAGCGGGAGGGTAACGTTCATAGAGACCCAGTACTTC
TRBV5-6	TRBJ2-1	few	TRBD1	CASSPSDRGHNEQFF	TGTGCCAGCAGCCCCAGTGACAGGGGGCACAATGAGCAGTTCTTC
TRBV9	TRBJ1-4	-	TRBD1	CASSYGTGNEKLFF	TGTGCCAGCAGCTACGGGACAGGGAATGAAAAACTGTTTTTT
TRBV14	TRBJ2-7	-	-	CASRGTATYEQYF	TGTGCCAGCAGGGGGACTGCAACCTACGAGCAGTACTTC
TRBV7-2	TRBJ2-7	-	TRBD1	CASSITGTGAGEQYF	TGTGCCAGCAGCATCACCGGGACAGGGGCAGGCGAGCAGTACTTC
TRBV4-1	TRBJ2-2	few	TRBD2	CASSQSLLADTGELFF	TGCGCCAGCAGCCAATCCCTCCTAGCGGACACCGGGGAGCTGTTTTTT
TRBV30	TRBJ1-1	-	-	CASYRAPTEAFF	TGTGCTTCCTACAGGGCCCCCACGGAAGCTTTCTTT
TRBV28	TRBJ2-7	-	-	CASSLGLRGEQYF	TGTGCCAGCAGTCTAGGACTGCGGGGAGAGCAGTACTTC